Each of the 19 T cell receptor beta chains below was sequenced from the same sample in a study of T cell responses to AZD1222 COVID-19 vaccine. The protocol was immunoSEQ multiplex PCR, while the TCRdb copy is restricted to in-frame clones and leaves out a portion. The table has about 130,000 clones, around 84% seen once; the top ten hold approximately 12%. Source: peripheral blood, taken on day 0 of AZD1222 vaccination. The receptors originated from an adult in good health.

The chain recombines TRBV27 with TRBJ2-5; the match to TRBD2 covers 8 bases. Germline CDR1 reads MNHEY; CDR2 reads SMNVEV (reference sequence). The CDR3 consists of 14 residues. V was clipped by 3 bases and J by 5 bases; unmatched bases: 5. CDR3 in DNA: TGTGCCAGCAGTTTGGGGACGGGAGGGGAGACCCAGTACTTC. Translating it yields CASSLGTGGETQYF.

This rearrangement joins TRBV3-1 (or the pseudogene TRBV3-2) to TRBJ1-4, with 8 positions matching TRBD1. The CDR3 consists of 14 residues. Germline lookup yields CDR1 LGHDT and CDR2 YNNKEL (reference sequence). Trimming at V came to 2 bases and at J to 7 bases, leaving 3 bases not matched to a gene. CDR3 protein: CASSQIDRGEKLFF. As DNA, the CDR3 is TGTGCCAGCAGCCAAATCGACAGGGGTGAAAAACTGTTTTTT.

The chain joins TRBV16 to TRBJ2-3; D unclear. The V end was cut by 4 bases, the J end by 3 bases, with 5 bases between. From germline, CDR1 is KGHSY and CDR2 FQNENV. The CDR3 runs to 12 residues. The CDR3 DNA is TGTGCCAGCAGCCCCTCAACAGATACGCAGTATTTT. This encodes CASSPSTDTQYF. The full variable domain, in which reference TRBV16 and TRBJ2-3 provide the parts outside the CDR3, is GEEVAQTPKHLVRGEGQKAKLYCAPIKGHSYVFWYQQVLKNEFKFLISFQNENVFDETGMPKERFSAKCLPNSPCSLEIQATKLEDSAVYFCASSPSTDTQYFGPGTRLTVL.

This sequence joins TRBV7-9 and TRBJ2-7, with a weak D call TRBD1 (6 bases). Germline CDR1 SEHNR, CDR2 FQNEAQ (reference sequence). Trimming shortened V by 5 bases and J by 0 bases, and 14 bases separated the two germline ends. This CDR3 comprises 15 residues. The CDR3 protein is CASSPIDRNSYEQYF. DNA for the CDR3: TGTGCCAGCAGCCCGATCGACAGGAACTCCTACGAGCAGTACTTC.

This clone has a handful of counts. The chain combines TRBV29-1 with TRBJ1-2, with D uncertain. Between the trimmed V and J ends, which lost 2 bases and 7 bases, there was a span of 11 bases. Germline V gives CDR1 SQVTM, CDR2 ANQGSEA. This CDR3 is built from 12 residues. The CDR3 DNA follows: TGCAGCGTTGAAAGGGCATTGCCTGGCTACACCTTC. It codes for CSVERALPGYTF.

The chain carries TRBV27 and TRBJ2-1; 13 bases are shared with TRBD2. CDR1 is MNHEY and CDR2 is SMNVEV in the germline V gene (reference sequence). The CDR3 length is 18 residues. V lost 6 bases and J lost 8; bases outside the gene matches: 16. The CDR3 region is CASRWTSGRRPEAYEQFF. The CDR3 DNA follows: TGTGCCAGCAGGTGGACTAGCGGGAGAAGGCCTGAGGCCTATGAGCAGTTCTTC.

The V call is TRBV11-2, the J call TRBJ1-1, with D possibly TRBD1 on 5 matching bases. V lost 3 bases and J 1 base, leaving 12 bases between the germline ends. The CDR3 extends over 15 amino acids. The germline V gene encodes CDR1 SGHAT and CDR2 FQNNGV. The CDR3 nucleotides read TGTGCCAGCAGCTTCTTCAGGGAGGAGAACACTGAAGCTTTCTTT. Translated, it gives CASSFFREENTEAFF.

This clone was observed a handful of times. This sequence joins TRBV7-3 and TRBJ2-5; D call uncertain. V was clipped by 5 bases and J by 1 base, with 8 bases between them. The CDR3 spans 13 residues. CDR1 is SGHTA and CDR2 is FQGTGA in the germline V gene. The CDR3, as DNA: TGTGCCAGCAGCCCATCTCGCCAAGAGACCCAGTACTTC. Amino acids: CASSPSRQETQYF.

The V gene is TRBV7-3, the J gene TRBJ2-3, with 9 nucleotides matching TRBD1. CDR1 and CDR2 (germline): SGHTA, FQGTGA. The CDR3 covers 15 residues. With 2 bases clipped from V and 6 bases from J, the junction kept 6 bases outside the gene matches. The CDR3, as DNA: TGTGCCAGCAGCTTATCCGGGACAGGGTGGGATACGCAGTATTTT. Amino acid sequence: CASSLSGTGWDTQYF.

The chain employs TRBV2 and TRBJ2-1; maybe TRBD1 (5 bases). The CDR3 runs 14 residues. Germline V gene lookup returns CDR1 SNHLY and CDR2 FYNNEI. The ends were cut back, 7 bases at V and 2 bases at J, with 12 bases in the middle. The CDR3 protein is CASTRQGAYNEQFF. In nucleotides, the CDR3 is TGTGCCAGCACCCGCCAGGGTGCCTACAATGAGCAGTTCTTC.

The chain links TRBV6-2 or TRBV6-3 to TRBJ2-5; 7 bases map to TRBD1. The CDR3 runs to 17 residues. Trimming cost V 1 base and J 2 bases; bases outside gene matches: 10. Per the germline V gene, CDR1 is MNHEY and CDR2 is SVGEGT. The CDR3 DNA sequence: TGTGCCAGCAGTTACTATTTTCGGGCAGGGGGTCAAGAGACCCAGTACTTC. This sequence encodes CASSYYFRAGGQETQYF.

Details on this clone: Other DNA sequences from this sample encode an identical CDR3 as well. For the CDR3, the DNA is TGTGCCAGCAGCCAAGGAACGAACACCGGGGAGCTGTTTTTT. Translating gives CASSQGTNTGELFF. The chain recombines TRBV3-1 (or the pseudogene TRBV3-2) with TRBJ2-2; D unclear. From germline, CDR1 is LGHDT and CDR2 YNNKEL (reference sequence). Trimming pared 1 base from V and 0 bases from J, leaving 3 bases between. The CDR3 runs 14 residues.

The chain has TRBV7-6 and TRBJ2-1; 11 positions match TRBD2. The V segment lost 2 bases and the J segment 12 bases; nucleotides outside the gene matches: 12. Looked up from germline, CDR1 is SGHVS and CDR2 is FNYEAQ. The CDR3 is 16 amino acids. CDR3: CASSLSTSGRSKVQFF. CDR3 coding DNA: TGTGCCAGCAGCTTAAGTACTAGCGGGAGAAGTAAGGTGCAGTTCTTC.

The chain links TRBV7-9 to TRBJ2-7; the match to TRBD1 covers 9 bases. This CDR3 comprises 16 residues. In germline, CDR1 is SEHNR, CDR2 FQNEAQ (reference sequence). Trimming took 5 bases from V and 7 from J; bases not matched to a gene: 15. The CDR3 loop is CASSRLLGQGAGEQYF. CDR3 nucleotides: TGTGCCAGCAGCCGGCTGTTGGGACAGGGAGCAGGGGAGCAGTACTTC.

The genes are TRBV2 and TRBJ1-1; the match to TRBD1 covers 8 bases. The V gene end was trimmed by 6 bases and the J gene end by 1 base; junction bases not matched to a gene: 4. The CDR3 runs 14 residues. The germline CDR1 and CDR2 sequences are SNHLY and FYNNEI. CDR3 coding DNA: TGTGCCAGCAGCGGACAGGGAGGGAACACTGAAGCTTTCTTT. It specifies CASSGQGGNTEAFF.

The V and J genes are TRBV10-1 and TRBJ1-2, with 7 bases aligning to TRBD1. Per germline, CDR1 WNHNN and CDR2 SYGVQD (reference sequence). The V gene end was trimmed by 2 bases and the J gene end by 5 bases; junction bases not matched to a gene: 5. The CDR3 extends over 14 amino acids. Here the CDR3 reads CASSEGDSIYGYTF. Written as DNA, the CDR3 is TGCGCCAGCAGTGAGGGGGACAGCATTTATGGCTACACCTTC.

The genes are TRBV5-1 and TRBJ2-1, with 13 bases fitting TRBD2. This CDR3 is built from 15 residues. The V gene end was trimmed by 4 bases and the J gene end by 10 bases; junction bases not matched to a gene: 8. CDR1 SGHRS and CDR2 YFSETQ come from the germline V gene. CDR3: CASSPWTSGRGEQFF. Here the CDR3 DNA reads TGCGCCAGCAGCCCTTGGACTAGCGGGAGAGGGGAGCAGTTCTTC.

The CDR3 loop is CASSLREGSPLHF. The CDR3 coding sequence is TGTGCCAGCAGTTTGAGGGAGGGTTCACCCCTCCACTTT. The chain has TRBV12-3 or TRBV12-4 and TRBJ1-6, with D unresolved. V was clipped by 3 bases and J by 9 bases, with 9 bases between them. This CDR3 spans 13 amino acids.

J is TRBJ1-1 and V is TRBV3-1 (or the pseudogene TRBV3-2); no reliable D call. CDR3 length equals 16 residues. Trimming took 4 bases from V and 2 from J, leaving 17 bases between them. CDR1 LGHDT and CDR2 YNNKEL come from the germline V gene (reference sequence). DNA of the CDR3: TGTGCCAGCAGCCCACAATCCGGGCCACAAAACACTGAAGCTTTCTTT. Translated, it gives CASSPQSGPQNTEAFF.